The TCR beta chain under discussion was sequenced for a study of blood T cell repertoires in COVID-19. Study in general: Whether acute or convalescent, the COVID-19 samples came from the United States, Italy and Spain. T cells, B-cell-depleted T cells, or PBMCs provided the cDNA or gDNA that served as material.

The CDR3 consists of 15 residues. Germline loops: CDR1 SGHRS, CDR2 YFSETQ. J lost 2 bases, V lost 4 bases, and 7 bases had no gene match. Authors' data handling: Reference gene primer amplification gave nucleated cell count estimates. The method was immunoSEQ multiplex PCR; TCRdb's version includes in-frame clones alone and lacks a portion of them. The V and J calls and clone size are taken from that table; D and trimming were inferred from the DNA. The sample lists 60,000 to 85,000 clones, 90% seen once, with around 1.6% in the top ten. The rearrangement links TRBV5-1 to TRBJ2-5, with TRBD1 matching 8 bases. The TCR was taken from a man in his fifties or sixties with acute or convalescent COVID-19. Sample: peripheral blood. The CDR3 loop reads CASSNGQGRQETQYF. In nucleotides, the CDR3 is TGCGCCAGCAGCAATGGACAGGGCCGGCAAGAGACCCAGTACTTC.